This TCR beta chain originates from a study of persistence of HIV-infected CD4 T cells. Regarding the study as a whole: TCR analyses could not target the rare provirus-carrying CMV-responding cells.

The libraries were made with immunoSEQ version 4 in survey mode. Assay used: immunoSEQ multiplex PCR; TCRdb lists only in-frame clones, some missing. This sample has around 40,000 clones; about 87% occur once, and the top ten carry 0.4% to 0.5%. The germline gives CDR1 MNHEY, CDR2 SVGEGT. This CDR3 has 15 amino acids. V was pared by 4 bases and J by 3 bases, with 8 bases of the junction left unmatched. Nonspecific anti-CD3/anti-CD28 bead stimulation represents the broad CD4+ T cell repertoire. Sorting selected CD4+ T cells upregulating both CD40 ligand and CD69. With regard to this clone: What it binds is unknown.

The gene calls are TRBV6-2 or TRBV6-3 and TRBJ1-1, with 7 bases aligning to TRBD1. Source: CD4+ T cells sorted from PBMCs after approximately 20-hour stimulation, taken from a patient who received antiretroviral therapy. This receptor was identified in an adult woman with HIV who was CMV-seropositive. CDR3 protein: CASSSQGREDTEAFF. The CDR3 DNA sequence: TGTGCCAGCAGTTCACAGGGGAGGGAGGACACTGAAGCTTTCTTT.